This T cell receptor beta chain was sequenced in a study of blood T cell repertoires in COVID-19. Study processing details: Reference gene primer amplification gave nucleated cell count estimates. Clones were read by immunoSEQ multiplex PCR, and TCRdb kept only the in-frame ones, dropping some. D and trimming come from the DNA, and the V and J calls and clone size come from that table. The data show tens of thousands of clones, about 90% seen once. Sequences were obtained from peripheral blood. The receptor comes from a man aged 45 to 65 with active or convalescent COVID-19.

This chain's CDR3 is CASNTLINTGELFF. CDR3 in DNA: TGTGCCAGCAACACATTGATCAACACCGGGGAGCTGTTTTTT. The V gene is TRBV28, the J gene TRBJ2-2; D remains unclear. This CDR3 has 14 amino acids. The V and J ends lost 7 bases and 2 bases respectively, with 11 bases between them. Per the germline V gene, CDR1 is MDHEN and CDR2 is SYDVKM.